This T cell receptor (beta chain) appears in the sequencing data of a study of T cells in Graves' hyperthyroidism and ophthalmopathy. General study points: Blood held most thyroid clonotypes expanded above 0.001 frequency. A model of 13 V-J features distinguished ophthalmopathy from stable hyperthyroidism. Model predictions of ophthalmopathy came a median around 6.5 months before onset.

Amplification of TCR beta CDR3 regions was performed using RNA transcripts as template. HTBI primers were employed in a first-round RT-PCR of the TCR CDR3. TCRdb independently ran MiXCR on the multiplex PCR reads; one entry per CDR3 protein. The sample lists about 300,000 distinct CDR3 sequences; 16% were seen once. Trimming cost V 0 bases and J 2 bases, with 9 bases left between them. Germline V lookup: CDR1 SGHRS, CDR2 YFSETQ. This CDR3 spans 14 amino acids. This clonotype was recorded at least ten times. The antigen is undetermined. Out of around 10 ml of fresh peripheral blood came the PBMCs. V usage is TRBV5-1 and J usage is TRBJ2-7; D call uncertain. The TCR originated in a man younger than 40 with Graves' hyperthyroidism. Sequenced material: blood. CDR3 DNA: TGCGCCAGCAGCTTGGATACCAGAACCTACGAGCAGTACTTC. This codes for CASSLDTRTYEQYF.